This TCR beta chain appears in the sequencing data of a study of blood T cells in healthy people across ages (dated by TCRdb to the mid-2010s). Looking at the study overall: In model experiments, template switching captured roughly one uniquely barcoded TCR beta cDNA molecule for every two T cells. For two donors (one aged 18 to 29 and one aged 80 or older), the study analyzed two additional independent replicas of 1 million unique cDNA reads from the same blood draw. Donors were grouped into four age groups: young (average approximately 15 years), middle-aged (39), aged (approximately 67) and long-lived (roughly 80). Donors of different ages were randomly distributed across sequencing lanes to avoid experimental bias. Using deep sequencing normalized with unique cDNA molecular identifiers, the study measured how TCR beta repertoire diversity changes with age.

On the study overall, not on this receptor specifically: There was a strong correlation between observed TCR beta diversity and the percentage of naive T cells measured by flow cytometry. Estimates of total diversity from one million sequenced T cells were regarded as lower bounds and underestimates. Compared with the aged group, more naive CD4+ T cells, fewer expanded clones and increased TCR diversity were shown by the long-lived group, suggesting age selection. Bulk unsorted PBMC profiling prevented conclusive comparison of naive and antigen-experienced compartments. The CMV infection status of donors was not known, potentially confounding age-related changes in expanded clonotypes. Observed TCR beta diversity per million T cells fell roughly linearly with age, and a significant reduction was already apparent by age approximately 41.

Systemically healthy Caucasian individuals from Russia, some 40 in total and aged about 6 to 95 years, were included as donors. Around 10 milliliters of peripheral blood were collected from each donor into EDTA-treated Vacutainer tubes. Ficoll-Paque density-gradient centrifugation was used to isolate PBMCs, with at least 6 million obtained per sample. Total RNA was extracted from PBMCs with Trizol reagent, with at least 5.5 micrograms obtained per sample. The percentages of naive CD45RAhigh/CD27high T cells were determined by flow cytometry on a PBMC aliquot from every donor. As to this clonotype: The clone's antigen remains unknown. Base qualities were left out, and no much larger clone turns up one base away.

Sequences DFQATT (CDR1) and SNEGSKA (CDR2) are obtained from the germline V gene (reference sequence). Taken from cysteine to phenylalanine, the CDR3 has 13 residues. Kept here is only the CDR3 DNA, which spans 39 bases and is read in frame from base 1. V is cut back by 6 bases and J by 3 bases, with 3 bases in the junction unmatched. Libraries were made using 5' RACE. Sequencing was carried out with an Illumina HiSeq 2500. A second 7 to 11 cycle PCR used a sample-barcoded 5' primer and a J-beta primer mix. A template-switch 5' adaptor carrying 12 random nucleotides introduced a unique molecular identifier onto each TCR beta cDNA molecule. At least 3 million CDR3-containing paired-end reads were obtained from each sample. The Mint cDNA synthesis kit, primed by a TRBC-specific oligonucleotide, was used to synthesize first-strand cDNA from all RNA. All cDNA was treated with uracil-DNA glycosylase and then went through a first 18-cycle PCR with the universal primers M1SS and BC2_uni_R. The authors processed their data as follows. For normalization, 1 million high-quality reads, each with a distinct molecular identifier, were randomly selected from each sample. Instead of being binned into consensus sequences, reads that shared molecular identifiers were thrown out. CDR3 identification, clonotype clustering and error correction used MiTCR with a Q25 quality threshold and the strictest error-elimination algorithm. Lower-bound total TCR beta diversity was estimated with a nonparametric unseen species model using Euler transformation. TCRdb passed the public sequencing reads through fastp at Q25 and MiXCR, retaining productive beta sequences. Each CDR3 protein appears once, grouped with its most common genes and DNA. These V and J calls are TCRdb output, not the study's own analysis. For this sample there are about 970,000 distinct CDR3 sequences; approximately 50% appear just once. About a fifth of the sample comes from the top ten.

This receptor was taken from a woman aged 55 to 70 in good health. Sequenced: blood. The rearranged chain carries TRBV20-1 and TRBJ2-7; TRBD2 fits 12 bases in the junction. Here is the DNA: TGCAGTGCCGTGACTAGCGGGAGCTACGAGCAGTACTTC. It specifies CSAVTSGSYEQYF.